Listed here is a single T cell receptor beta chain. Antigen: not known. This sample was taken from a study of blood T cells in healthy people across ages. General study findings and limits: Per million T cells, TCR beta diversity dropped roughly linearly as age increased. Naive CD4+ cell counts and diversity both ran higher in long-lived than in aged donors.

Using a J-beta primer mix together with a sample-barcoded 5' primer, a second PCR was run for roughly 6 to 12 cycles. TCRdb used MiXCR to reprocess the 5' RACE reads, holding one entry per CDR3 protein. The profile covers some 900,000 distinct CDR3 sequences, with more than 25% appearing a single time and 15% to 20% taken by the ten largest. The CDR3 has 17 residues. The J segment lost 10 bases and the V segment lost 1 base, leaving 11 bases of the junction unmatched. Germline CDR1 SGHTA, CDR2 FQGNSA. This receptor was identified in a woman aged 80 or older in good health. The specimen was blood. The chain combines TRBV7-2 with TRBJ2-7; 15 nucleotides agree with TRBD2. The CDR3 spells CASSLVRPGTSGGHQYF. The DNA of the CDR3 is TGTGCCAGCAGCTTAGTTCGCCCCGGGACTAGCGGGGGGCATCAGTACTTC.